This is a list of T cell receptor beta chains from one sample in a study of identical twins. TCRdb ran MiXCR on the 5' RACE reads and lists one entry per CDR3 protein. The data hold approximately 490,000 distinct CDR3 sequences, with under 25% observed a single time. Separately, the same data were catalogued under a study of yellow fever vaccine responses in identical twins.

The sequencing sample was made of CD4+ T cells sorted from blood. The receptors were sampled from a woman younger than 30 in good health. Both conserved end residues are part of each CDR3. The order of the fields is D gene, CDR3 length, clone size, V gene, J gene, CDR3 protein, CDR3 DNA. The D gene is left open where the match is weak. Expanded clones get a size class; other rows say once, few or many, or leave the size out.

>NA|14|few|TRBV5-6|TRBJ2-3
CASSPRGLADTQYF
TGTGCCAGCAGCCCCCGGGGCCTGGCGGATACGCAGTATTTT
>NA|12|few|TRBV5-1|TRBJ2-1
CASSPLGEQEFF
TGCGCCAGCAGCCCTCTGGGGGAGCAAGAGTTCTTC
>TRBD1|14|few|TRBV3-1|TRBJ1-3
CASSRRDSRNTIYF
TGTGCCAGCAGCCGCCGGGACAGTCGAAACACCATATATTTT
>NA|13|few|TRBV12-3/TRBV12-4|TRBJ1-5
CASSLQPSQPQHF
TGTGCCAGCAGTCTTCAACCTAGTCAGCCCCAGCATTTT
>NA|11|few|TRBV20-1|TRBJ2-1
CSARGGTKQFF
TGCAGTGCTAGAGGGGGTACCAAGCAGTTCTTC
>TRBD1|12|few|TRBV29-1|TRBJ1-1
CSGEGQGFEAFF
TGCAGCGGGGAAGGACAGGGATTTGAAGCTTTCTTT
>NA|13|NA|TRBV12-3/TRBV12-4|TRBJ2-7
CASSPTRREEQYF
TGTGCCAGCAGTCCCACACGGAGGGAGGAGCAGTACTTC
>NA|14|few|TRBV3-1|TRBJ2-7
CASSQGYGSWEQYF
TGTGCCAGCAGCCAAGGCTACGGGTCGTGGGAGCAGTACTTC
>NA|14|NA|TRBV15|TRBJ2-2
CATSGKGVSGELFF
TGTGCCACCAGCGGAAAGGGGGTGTCCGGGGAGCTGTTTTTT
>TRBD2|15|NA|TRBV12-3/TRBV12-4|TRBJ2-1
CASSFVTSGYNEQFF
TGTGCCAGCAGTTTCGTTACTAGCGGATACAATGAGCAGTTCTTC
>NA|15|NA|TRBV10-3|TRBJ1-4
CAISESGQQNEKLFF
TGTGCCATCAGTGAGTCTGGACAGCAGAATGAAAAACTGTTTTTT
>NA|12|NA|TRBV7-9|TRBJ2-1
CASSPESNEQFF
TGTGCCAGCAGCCCCGAGTCCAATGAGCAGTTCTTC
>NA|13|NA|TRBV25-1|TRBJ2-7
CASCPRGSYEQYF
TGTGCCAGCTGCCCCCGGGGAAGCTACGAGCAGTACTTC
>NA|14|NA|TRBV3-1|TRBJ2-7
CASSQEDHSYEQYF
TGTGCCAGCAGCCAAGAAGACCACTCCTACGAGCAGTACTTC
>NA|17|few|TRBV7-3|TRBJ2-3
CASSPRSTRVGSDTQYF
TGTGCCAGCAGCCCGAGAAGTACGAGAGTAGGGTCAGATACGCAGTATTTT
>NA|14|NA|TRBV5-6|TRBJ2-5
CASSRRVTQETQYF
TGTGCCAGCAGCCGTAGAGTGACTCAAGAGACCCAGTACTTC
>TRBD2|10|NA|TRBV20-1|TRBJ2-5
CSAGREAQYF
TGCAGTGCTGGTCGGGAGGCCCAGTACTTC
>TRBD1|15|many|TRBV4-2|TRBJ1-4
CASSQSGTGNEKLFF
TGTGCCAGCAGCCAAAGCGGGACAGGAAATGAAAAACTGTTTTTT
>NA|11|few|TRBV9|TRBJ2-1
CASREGNEQFF
TGTGCCAGCAGAGAGGGTAATGAGCAGTTCTTC
>TRBD2|14|NA|TRBV12-3/TRBV12-4|TRBJ2-5
CASSDGLAGETQYF
TGTGCCAGCAGCGACGGACTAGCAGGGGAGACCCAGTACTTC
>NA|14|NA|TRBV12-3/TRBV12-4|TRBJ1-1
CASSSGGGGTEAFF
TGTGCCAGCAGTTCCGGAGGGGGAGGAACTGAAGCTTTCTTT
>NA|12|NA|TRBV12-3/TRBV12-4|TRBJ2-2
CATQRAAGELFF
TGTGCCACACAAAGGGCGGCCGGGGAGCTGTTTTTT
>NA|15|NA|TRBV7-9|TRBJ2-7
CASSGARAGDYEQYF
TGTGCCAGCAGCGGGGCTCGGGCCGGCGACTACGAGCAGTACTTC
>NA|15|few|TRBV3-1|TRBJ2-2
CASSQVISNTGELFF
TGTGCCAGCAGCCAAGTAATCTCGAACACCGGGGAGCTGTTTTTT
>NA|15|NA|TRBV6-5|TRBJ2-1
CASSYRRESYNEQFF
TGTGCCAGCAGTTATAGGAGGGAGTCCTACAATGAGCAGTTCTTC
>NA|14|NA|TRBV19|TRBJ2-1
CASSKGSAYNEQFF
TGTGCCAGTAGTAAGGGATCGGCTTACAATGAGCAGTTCTTC
>TRBD1|14|few|TRBV7-6|TRBJ2-3
CASSRTGGPDTQYF
TGTGCCAGCAGCCGAACAGGGGGCCCAGATACGCAGTATTTT
>NA|18|NA|TRBV5-6|TRBJ2-3
CASSLLSLGGGRTDTQYF
TGTGCCAGCAGCTTGTTGTCTCTTGGGGGAGGCCGCACAGATACGCAGTATTTT
>TRBD2|16|NA|TRBV7-8|TRBJ2-3
CASSYGTSGVTDTQYF
TGTGCCAGCAGTTATGGGACTAGCGGGGTGACAGATACGCAGTATTTT
>NA|14|NA|TRBV20-1|TRBJ1-1
CSARIQGLNTEAFF
TGCAGTGCTAGAATCCAGGGTCTGAACACTGAAGCTTTCTTT
>NA|12|many|TRBV20-1|TRBJ2-1
CSGQFDYNEQFF
TGCAGCGGACAGTTTGACTACAATGAGCAGTTCTTC
>NA|14|few|TRBV5-5|TRBJ2-5
CASSLVQLQETQYF
TGTGCCAGCAGCTTGGTACAGCTCCAAGAGACCCAGTACTTC
>TRBD2|14|NA|TRBV20-1|TRBJ2-1
CSANWGGSVDEQFF
TGCAGTGCCAACTGGGGCGGGAGTGTCGATGAGCAGTTCTTC
>TRBD1|14|few|TRBV5-1|TRBJ1-1
CASSVRGTNTEAFF
TGCGCCAGCAGCGTCAGGGGGACGAACACTGAAGCTTTCTTT
>NA|16|NA|TRBV12-3/TRBV12-4|TRBJ1-1
CASSFSPGGTGTEAFF
TGTGCCAGCAGTTTCTCCCCTGGGGGGACGGGAACTGAAGCTTTCTTT
>TRBD2|14|NA|TRBV10-3|TRBJ2-7
CAISGLAGACEQYF
TGTGCCATCAGTGGACTAGCGGGGGCCTGCGAGCAGTACTTC
>TRBD1|12|NA|TRBV20-1|TRBJ2-3
CSPRQGTDTQYF
TGCAGCCCCCGACAGGGTACAGATACGCAGTATTTT
>TRBD2|15|few|TRBV7-8|TRBJ2-1
CASSSQAGGYNEQFF
TGTGCCAGCAGCTCCCAGGCGGGAGGGTACAATGAGCAGTTCTTC